Listed here is a single TCR beta chain. One entry per CDR3 protein results from TCRdb running MiXCR on the RT-PCR reads. The profile shows roughly 500,000 distinct CDR3 sequences, 16% of them singletons. The data stem from a study of response to subunit inactivated influenza vaccine. CDR1 and CDR2 from the germline V gene are SGHTA and FQGNSA. Trimming at V came to 5 bases and at J to 6 bases, leaving 5 bases not matched to a gene. The length of the CDR3 is 15 residues. The J gene is TRBJ2-3, the V gene TRBV7-2; 13 bases agree with TRBD2. The receptor's source is a man between 50 and 69 years old who received an inactivated influenza vaccine. The material sequenced was CD4+ T cells sorted from PBMCs, taken 23 to 25 months after vaccination. The DNA for the CDR3 is TGTGCCAGCAGCCCCGGACTAGCGGGAGCTGATACGCAGTATTTT. Protein product: CASSPGLAGADTQYF.